This T cell receptor (beta chain) was profiled in a study of human T cells and chemical hapten exposure. For the study at large: Per-sample TCR yield variability stemmed mainly from small pooled library volume differences.

As to time point: patch test 1, 2 weeks after DPC sensitization. This sample's treatment: therapeutic diphenylcyclopropenone sensitization with weekly scalp DPC. The authors' total RNA extraction used unfractionated whole blood. General observations from the study: The immune response of these alopecia patients might not match healthy individuals'.

This clonotype was observed a few times. Its specificity is unknown. What the library attached to individual cDNA molecules were unique molecular identifiers. TCRdb re-derived calls from the RACE reads in MiXCR, one entry per CDR3 protein. In the table there are 35,000 or so distinct CDR3 sequences, 5% to 8% of which are singletons. The starting material was whole blood, obtained in connection with sensitization to the hapten diphenylcyclopropenone (DPC). The TCR comes from a woman in her twenties or thirties with alopecia areata. Some clones in this sample may be carry-over from other donors' samples.

The CDR3 reads CASSLRLSGEKTQYF. The CDR3, as DNA: TGTGCCAGCAGTTTACGACTTAGCGGGGAGAAGACCCAGTACTTC. The V call is TRBV12-3 or TRBV12-4, the J call TRBJ2-5; 8 nucleotides agree with TRBD2. The CDR3 has 15 amino acids. With 2 bases clipped from V and 6 bases from J, the junction kept 8 bases outside the gene matches.